This passage covers 13 T cell receptor beta chains from one sample sequenced in a study of cytomegalovirus exposure and HLA in healthy donors. Amplification used 60 Vbeta primers and 13 Jbeta primers. Clones were read by immunoSEQ multiplex PCR, and TCRdb kept only the in-frame ones, dropping some. In the table there are about 92,000 clones, more than 70% of which are singletons. Sequenced sample: PBMCs. The source is a man aged 18 to 29 in good health and CMV-seronegative.

The chain is built from TRBV19 and TRBJ2-7; a possible D gene is TRBD1 (5 bases). CDR3 length: 13 amino acids. Trimming removed 3 bases from V and 0 bases from J, with 6 bases in between. Looked up from germline, CDR1 is LNHDA and CDR2 is SQIVND (reference sequence). The CDR3 DNA follows: TGTGCCAGTAGTATGGACAACTCCTACGAGCAGTACTTC. Its translation is CASSMDNSYEQYF.

CDR3 sequence reads: CASSKGGGDSTDTQYF. In nucleotides, the CDR3 is TGTGCCAGCAGCAAAGGGGGGGGAGACAGTACAGATACGCAGTATTTT. The chain uses TRBV21-1 and TRBJ2-3; the table assigns TRBD2, which was not confirmed against the DNA. TRBV21-1 is deemed a pseudogene. The CDR3 totals 16 residues.

The chain recombines TRBV9 with TRBJ1-6, with D possibly matching TRBD1 (5 bases). CDR3 length equals 12 residues. In germline, CDR1 is SGDLS, CDR2 YYNGEE. With 4 bases removed from V and 8 bases from J, the gap between germline ends came to 7 bases. CDR3 residues: CASSSRDSPLHF. The DNA for the CDR3 is TGTGCCAGCAGCTCCAGGGATTCACCCCTCCACTTT.

The V gene is TRBV19, the J gene TRBJ2-1, with D perhaps TRBD1 (6 bases). The germline V gene has CDR1 LNHDA and CDR2 SQIVND (reference sequence). V was cut by 5 bases and J by 6 bases, with 17 bases left in between. This CDR3 comprises 15 residues. CDR3 in amino acids: CASSLAPDRPNEQFF. CDR3 sequence (DNA): TGTGCCAGTAGTCTGGCCCCGGACAGACCCAATGAGCAGTTCTTC.

This chain joins TRBV5-1 and TRBJ2-1, with TRBD1 identical over 9 bases. The CDR3 covers 13 residues. CDR1 SGHRS and CDR2 YFSETQ come from the germline V gene. Unmatched junction bases numbered 1, after V lost 2 bases and J lost 7 bases. The CDR3 region has the DNA TGCGCCAGCAGCTTCGGGACAGGGAATGAGCAGTTCTTC. This sequence encodes CASSFGTGNEQFF. The full variable domain, its missing parts supplied by reference TRBV5-1 and TRBJ2-1, is KAGVTQTPRYLIKTRGQQVTLSCSPISGHRSVSWYQQTPGQGLQFLFEYFSETQRNKGNFPGRFSGRQFSNSRSEMNVSTLELGDSALYLCASSFGTGNEQFFGPGTRLTVL.

The chain has TRBV27 and TRBJ2-1; 8 nucleotides agree with TRBD1. Germline V gene sequence: CDR1 MNHEY, CDR2 SMNVEV (reference sequence). The CDR3 consists of 15 residues. J gave up 1 base and V 5 bases, and 4 bases lay outside the gene matches. CDR3 region: CASSNRQGSYNEQFF. Written as DNA, the CDR3 is TGTGCCAGCAGTAACCGACAGGGGTCCTACAATGAGCAGTTCTTC.

The rearrangement joins TRBV13 to TRBJ2-5, with 12 bases that match TRBD2. Gene TRBJ2-7 matches the end of the DNA better, so the J call may be wrong. The length of the CDR3 is 18 residues. The germline CDR1 and CDR2 sequences are PRHDT and FYEKMQ (reference sequence). CDR3 region: CASSLGRGLAGRHYEQYF. CDR3 sequence (DNA): TGTGCCAGCAGCTTAGGCCGAGGACTAGCGGGGCGACACTACGAGCAGTACTTC.

This chain joins TRBV7-9 and TRBJ2-7, with D uncertain. The length of the CDR3 is 13 residues. The V end was cut by 1 base, the J end by 2 bases, with 6 bases between. Germline V gene sequence: CDR1 SEHNR, CDR2 FQNEAQ (reference sequence). Written as DNA, the CDR3 is TGTGCCAGCAGCTTAGGCGACACCTACGAGCAGTACTTC. This translates into CASSLGDTYEQYF.

This clone was detected a few times. The chain recombines TRBV5-6 with TRBJ1-1; D gene uncertain. CDR3 size: 12 residues. V lost 3 bases and J 4 bases, leaving 7 bases between the germline ends. The V gene's germline CDR1 is SGHDT and CDR2 YYEEEE. CDR3 nucleotide sequence: TGTGCCAGCAGCTCAGATACCACTGAAGCTTTCTTT. Its translation: CASSSDTTEAFF.

The chain employs TRBV19 and TRBJ1-1, with a possible D match to TRBD1 (6 bases). V was trimmed by 1 base and J by 1 base, leaving 10 bases between them. Germline assignment: CDR1 LNHDA and CDR2 SQIVND (reference sequence). The CDR3 contains 15 residues. The CDR3 DNA sequence: TGTGCCAGTAGTATAGCGGGCAGGGGGAACACTGAAGCTTTCTTT. Its translation is CASSIAGRGNTEAFF.

The CDR3 reads CASSPQGTSSPLHF. The CDR3 nucleotides are TGTGCCAGCAGCCCCCAGGGGACATCTTCACCCCTCCACTTT. The J gene is TRBJ1-6, the V gene TRBV7-8; tentatively, D is TRBD1 (6 bases). The V and J ends lost 5 bases and 9 bases respectively, with 14 bases between them. The length of the CDR3 is 14 residues. Germline CDR1 reads SGHVS; CDR2 reads FQNEAQ.

The chain carries TRBV9 and TRBJ1-2; D perhaps matches TRBD1 (6 bases). Germline lookup yields CDR1 SGDLS and CDR2 YYNGEE. This CDR3 is 14 amino acids long. V lost 5 bases and J 5 bases, leaving 16 bases between the germline ends. The CDR3 coding sequence is TGTGCCAGCAGTGAACAGGGAAGTCAATATGGCTACACCTTC. Its protein is CASSEQGSQYGYTF.

The chain combines TRBV9 with TRBJ2-1; 9 bases map to TRBD2. The CDR3 is 16 amino acids. CDR1 SGDLS and CDR2 YYNGEE come from the germline V gene. The V segment lost 0 bases and the J segment 6 bases; nucleotides outside the gene matches: 7. The CDR3 loop reads CASSVGSSGGSNEQFF. CDR3 nucleotide sequence: TGTGCCAGCAGCGTAGGAAGTAGCGGGGGCTCCAATGAGCAGTTCTTC. Drawing the rest from reference TRBV9 and TRBJ2-1, the complete variable domain is DSGVTQTPKHLITATGQRVTLRCSPRSGDLSVYWYQQSLDQGLQFLIQYYNGEERAKGNILERFSAQQFPDLHSELNLSSLELGDSALYFCASSVGSSGGSNEQFFGPGTRLTVL.